This T cell receptor (beta chain) was sequenced in a study of metastatic and nonmetastatic thyroid tumors. Study-wide findings and caveats: Significantly higher TCR beta diversity was reportedly seen in malignant thyroid tumors than benign nodules, in blood and tumor.

No patient received treatment before thyroid surgery. Germline V gives CDR1 MNHEY, CDR2 SVGEGT. The CDR3 sequence is 14 residues long. Trimming took off 2 bases at V and 10 bases at J, with 12 bases between the two ends. TCRdb re-analyzed the PCR reads using MiXCR. Of 15,000 to 20,000 clones in the sample, around a fifth were seen once. With respect to this clone: Its target is not known.

The receptor was derived from a female donor with papillary thyroid cancer or a benign thyroid nodule (not recorded which). Some clones in this sample may be carry-over from other donors' samples. Sequencing input: adjacent normal tissue. The V call is TRBV6-2 or TRBV6-3, the J call TRBJ1-6, with D uncertain. The CDR3 loop reads CASSYQVRRSPLHF. The CDR3 bases are TGTGCCAGCAGTTACCAAGTAAGAAGGTCACCCCTCCACTTT.